This TCR beta chain is from a study of T-cell reconstitution after alpha-beta-depleted transplantation in children. This clonotype occurred a few times. Germline V gene data show CDR1 as KGHDR and CDR2 as SFDVKD. The CDR3 runs to 14 residues. V was pared by 4 bases and J by 6 bases, with 4 bases of the junction left unmatched. Preparing the TCRbeta library involved the use of unique molecular identifiers. Each CDR3 protein gets one entry after TCRdb re-called the PCR reads with MiXCR. The data hold some 500,000 distinct CDR3 sequences, with around 17% observed a single time. The chain recombines TRBV24-1 with TRBJ1-5, with TRBD1 identical over 8 bases. The material sequenced was PBMCs from the stem cell graft donor, taken from the stem cell graft. The sequence derives from a human donor who donated a stem cell graft to a child with acute lymphoblastic leukemia. The CDR3 loop is CATSDRTGSQPQHF. CDR3 in DNA: TGTGCCACCAGTGACCGGACAGGGTCTCAGCCCCAGCATTTT.